This paragraph reports one TCR beta chain. This clonotype was picked up a small number of times. There is no known antigen for this receptor. No quality values exist for individual bases; no much larger clone is one base distant. This entry is derived from a study of post-analysis software for immune sequencing data (dated by TCRdb to about 2015). The study in broad terms: Relapsing-remitting, secondary progressive and progressive-relapsing multiple sclerosis were recorded as disease courses, and subtype annotation was lacking for some patients. The patient repertoires were set against approximately 10 previously published healthy control repertoires from donors whose ages ranged from about 6 to 26 years. A subset of samples was prepared in parallel using single-end sample barcoding, then pooled and co-amplified after Illumina adapter ligation.

The protocol used for the library was PCR. TCRdb shows the sequencer as Illumina HiSeq 2500. Unique molecular identifiers were incorporated into TCR beta cDNA libraries to reduce PCR and sequencing biases. Approximately 500,000 cDNA molecules were obtained per 1 to 10 million input T cells, so each molecule approximated one T cell. The patient libraries were prepared and sequenced with the same protocol used for the earlier healthy control dataset. Within a given batch, samples were prepared together, multiplexed and sequenced on the same HiSeq lane. From the authors' description of their analysis: Raw barcoded reads were processed with MIGEC, discarding single-read molecular identifier groups before consensus assembly and CDR3 extraction. Clonotype tables were post-analysed with VDJtools, and diversity was normalized by down-sampling all datasets to the smallest sample size. Repertoire overlap clustering matched CDR3 amino acid but not nucleotide sequences to correct batch-related cross-sample contamination. The raw public data were reprocessed by TCRdb itself: fastp quality trimming at Q25, MiXCR clonotype calling, in-frame beta chains only. Each entry is one CDR3 protein sequence, shown with its most common DNA and genes. What appears here as the V and J calls and clone size reflects TCRdb's work, not the paper's. The sample has around 710,000 distinct CDR3 sequences on record, around 46% of them singletons. Together, the top ten hold 4.9% of the sample.

The study at large found these results: The control group was slightly older than the multiple sclerosis patient group. Direct clustering with F measure revealed strong co-clustering of samples prepared in the same batch, which led to a batch-effect correction. Patients showed significantly higher frequencies than controls for a handful of TRBV segments, among them TRBV5-6, TRBV5-1 and TRBV20-1. Normalized Chao1 diversity was significantly lower in multiple sclerosis patients than controls, suggesting substantial peripheral T-cell clonal expansion.

From its cysteine to its phenylalanine, the CDR3 spans 16 amino acids. CDR3 DNA only is kept here, 48 bases in frame from base 1. V is cut back by 1 base and J by 8 bases, with 9 bases in the junction unmatched. CDR1 LGHNT and CDR2 FRNRAP were looked up in the germline V gene. To demonstrate the VDJtools post-analysis software, TCR beta repertoires were profiled from the peripheral blood of 10 to 15 young patients with multiple sclerosis. The multiple sclerosis patients were children and adolescents ranging in age from about 6 to 16 years. Material for sequencing was blood. The chain joins TRBV12-5 to TRBJ2-3; TRBD2 matches 10 bases in the middle. The receptor was derived from a girl aged 5 to 17 with multiple sclerosis. The nucleotide sequence is given as TGTGCTAGTGGTTTGGCCCCTAGCGGGAGAGTTGCTACGCAGTATTTT. It encodes CASGLAPSGRVATQYF.